The entry that follows covers one T cell receptor beta chain sequence. Its antigen is undetermined. This sample stems from a study of naive and memory T cell subsets. General observations from the study: Especially in CD8 cells, naive repertoires contained a few larger clonotypes, possibly CD45RA-re-expressing memory cells. Expression changes during T cell differentiation may affect RNA-based TCR counts. Clonotypes are single alpha or beta chains, not paired receptors.

Cells stained for CD3, CD4, CD8, CD45RA, CD27 and viability were sorted into four CD45RA/CD27 subsets. The germline gives CDR1 SEHNR, CDR2 FQNEAQ (reference sequence). The CDR3 runs to 11 residues. V was cut by 5 bases and J by 7 bases, with 9 bases left in between. An equimolar mix of two oligonucleotides served as the beta constant-region primer for TRBC1 and TRBC2. Ligated cDNA was amplified by four rounds of PCR with nested alpha and beta constant-region primers and SP2. MiXCR was run by TCRdb on the UMI-ligation and nested PCR reads, yielding one entry per CDR3 protein. In the table there are fewer than 150,000 distinct CDR3 sequences, 15% to 20% of which are singletons.

The receptor comes from a human donor in good health. The chain combines TRBV7-9 with TRBJ2-7; D unclear. The sample comprised naive CD8+ T cells from blood. CDR3 amino acids: CASSRPGEQYF. CDR3 sequence (DNA): TGTGCCAGCAGCCGCCCTGGGGAGCAGTACTTC.